These T cell receptor beta chains were read from a single sample in a study of CD8+CD57+ T cells in acquired aplastic anemia. One entry per CDR3 protein results from TCRdb running MiXCR on the reads. The sample contains approximately 470,000 distinct CDR3 sequences, about a third of which appear only once. Sequenced material: sorted CD4+, CD8+, or CD8+CD57+ T cells (not recorded which) from PBMCs. The receptors here all came from a human donor with aplastic anemia. The CDR3 runs from the conserved cysteine through the conserved F or W. D genes are given only for firm matches.

D | J | V | CDR3
NA | TRBJ2-7 | TRBV15 | CASSVGVGYEQYF
TRBD2 | TRBJ2-7 | TRBV20-1 | CSASSLAGGHWSYEQYF
TRBD2 | TRBJ2-7 | TRBV5-1 | CASSAGTSTDEQYF
TRBD2 | TRBJ2-7 | TRBV7-2 | CASSFILAGHYEQYF
NA | TRBJ1-1 | TRBV29-1 | CSACRGEGTEAFF
NA | TRBJ2-7 | TRBV19 | CASSPTSFHEQYF
NA | TRBJ1-6 | TRBV25-1 | CASSAFVGSPLHF
TRBD2 | TRBJ2-3 | TRBV5-1 | CASRMSSGGADTQYF
TRBD1 | TRBJ2-7 | TRBV2 | CASSGGQGDREQYF
TRBD2 | TRBJ2-5 | TRBV20-1 | CSARGTSGREETQYF
TRBD2 | TRBJ2-1 | TRBV20-1 | CSAKAALGGRALIYEQFF
TRBD2 | TRBJ2-5 | TRBV7-2 | CASSLWGASGVETQYF
TRBD2 | TRBJ2-1 | TRBV7-6 | CASRGLAGYNEQFF
TRBD1 | TRBJ2-7 | TRBV7-8 | CASSPQGPEQYF
TRBD1 | TRBJ1-6 | TRBV6-1 | CASSERDRRGPLHF
TRBD1 | TRBJ1-2 | TRBV28 | CASSTGAGANYGYTF